These 29 T cell receptor beta chains were sequenced from one sample in a study of blood T cells in healthy people across ages. PCR was performed a second time for about 7 to 12 cycles using a sample-barcoded 5' primer and a J-beta primer mix. TCRdb independently ran MiXCR on the 5' RACE reads; one entry per CDR3 protein. The table records 550,000 to 600,000 distinct CDR3 sequences, 45% to 55% of them present only once. Source material: blood. The receptor set was obtained from a man older than 75 in good health.

This chain joins TRBV29-1 and TRBJ2-5, with D tentatively TRBD2 (6 bases). The germline V gene encodes CDR1 SQVTM and CDR2 ANQGSEA. This CDR3 region has 12 residues. V gave up 7 bases and J gave up 4 bases, with 13 bases separating them. The CDR3 here is CSERVGGETQYF. CDR3 DNA: TGCAGCGAGAGGGTGGGGGGAGAGACCCAGTACTTC. The full variable domain, rest sourced from reference TRBV29-1 and TRBJ2-5, is SAVISQKPSRDICQRGTSLTIQCQVDSQVTMMFWYRQQPGQSLTLIATANQGSEATYESGFVIDKFPISRPNLTFSTLTVSNMSPEDSSIYLCSERVGGETQYFGPGTRLLVL.

This sequence joins TRBV7-2 and TRBJ2-3, with D tentatively TRBD1 (6 bases). CDR1 and CDR2 from the germline V gene are SGHTA and FQGNSA. V was clipped by 1 base and J by 0 bases, with 11 bases between them. The CDR3 consists of 16 residues. The chain's CDR3 is CASSLEGDSSTDTQYF. The CDR3, as DNA: TGTGCCAGCAGCTTAGAGGGGGATTCTAGCACAGATACGCAGTATTTT.

The chain is built from TRBV29-1 and TRBJ2-5; possibly TRBD1 or TRBD2 for D (6 bases each). With 4 bases removed from V and 6 bases from J, the gap between germline ends came to 18 bases. Germline V gene sequence: CDR1 SQVTM, CDR2 ANQGSEA. This CDR3 is built from 14 residues. The CDR3 spells CSVVGGEPSQTQYF. Written as DNA, the CDR3 is TGCAGCGTTGTCGGGGGCGAACCCAGCCAGACCCAGTACTTC.

This clonotype has just a few counts. The CDR3 nucleotides read TGCGCCAGCAGCTCTCGGACTAGCGGGAGTAACAATGAGCAGTTCTTC. Residues: CASSSRTSGSNNEQFF. The V and J genes are TRBV5-1 and TRBJ2-1, with 13 positions matching TRBD2. J was trimmed by 5 bases and V by 3 bases; bases with no gene match: 5. In germline, CDR1 is SGHRS, CDR2 YFSETQ. This CDR3 region has 16 residues.

A few counts support this clonotype. CDR3 loop: CSARRWGTGNTGELFF. CDR3 nucleotide sequence: TGCAGTGCTAGAAGATGGGGAACAGGGAACACCGGGGAGCTGTTTTTT. V is TRBV20-1 and J is TRBJ2-2, with a possible D match to TRBD1 (5 bases). The V gene lost 2 bases and the J gene lost 1 base, with 14 bases spanning the gap. In germline, CDR1 is DFQATT, CDR2 SNEGSKA (reference sequence). This CDR3 comprises 16 residues.

This rearrangement joins TRBV20-1 to TRBJ2-3; 12 nucleotides align to TRBD2. Trimming took 6 bases from V and 4 from J; bases not matched to a gene: 8. CDR1 and CDR2 (germline): DFQATT, SNEGSKA (reference sequence). This CDR3 has 15 residues. CDR3 loop: CSARTSGVFADTQYF. The DNA of the CDR3 is TGCAGTGCAAGGACTAGCGGGGTTTTCGCAGATACGCAGTATTTT.

As to this clonotype: A much larger clone differs from this one at a single base, so this may be a read error. The V gene is TRBV9, the J gene TRBJ2-1; no definite D call. Near its end, the DNA agrees better with TRBJ2-7, so the J call may be wrong. The germline gives CDR1 SGDLS, CDR2 YYNGEE. The CDR3 is 19 amino acids. For the CDR3, the DNA is TGTGCCAGCAGCGTAGTAGGTGATTCTGCCCATTCGTTGTACAATGAGCAGTACTTC. Its protein product is CASSVVGDSAHSLYNEQYF.

This clonotype was observed many times. V is TRBV29-1 and J is TRBJ2-7; TRBD1 aligns across 7 bases. Germline V gene sequence: CDR1 SQVTM, CDR2 ANQGSEA. V gave up 6 bases and J gave up 5 bases; unmatched junction bases: 10. This CDR3 has 13 residues. This CDR3 is CSVTPTGSDEQYF. CDR3 DNA sequence: TGCAGCGTCACGCCGACAGGGTCCGACGAGCAGTACTTC.

At least ten counts were recorded for this clonotype. The chain couples TRBV6-1 to TRBJ1-2; the D gene is possibly TRBD1 (6 bases). This CDR3 comprises 13 residues. The germline V gene encodes CDR1 MNHNS and CDR2 SASEGT. Trimming pared 6 bases from V and 0 bases from J, leaving 8 bases between. As DNA, the CDR3 is TGTGCCAGCAGGGACAGCGCTAACTATGGCTACACCTTC. Translating gives CASRDSANYGYTF.

CDR3 in DNA: TGTGCCAGCCAGCCCGCGGGAGAGACCCAGTACTTC. It specifies CASQPAGETQYF. V is TRBV3-1 and J is TRBJ2-5; maybe TRBD2 (5 bases). CDR1 LGHDT and CDR2 YNNKEL come from the germline V gene (reference sequence). With 8 bases removed from V and 4 bases from J, the gap between germline ends came to 11 bases. The CDR3 is 12 amino acids.

This clonotype has just a few counts. The V gene is TRBV3-1, the J gene TRBJ1-2, with 9 nucleotides matching TRBD1. The CDR3 totals 15 residues. CDR1 LGHDT and CDR2 YNNKEL come from the germline V gene (reference sequence). After removal of 4 bases from V and 3 bases from J, the junction contained 6 bases not matched to a gene. This chain's CDR3 is CASSPPGQGDYGYTF. The CDR3 DNA follows: TGTGCCAGCAGCCCCCCGGGACAGGGTGACTATGGCTACACCTTC.

This clonotype was seen a handful of times. The chain combines TRBV7-9 with TRBJ2-1; D is possibly TRBD2 (5 bases). The V gene's germline CDR1 is SEHNR and CDR2 FQNEAQ (reference sequence). This CDR3 contains 13 residues. V gave up 1 base and J gave up 10 bases, with 11 bases separating them. CDR3 protein: CASSLGPSPEQFF. CDR3 DNA: TGTGCCAGCAGCTTAGGACCTAGCCCGGAGCAGTTCTTC.

V usage is TRBV2 and J usage is TRBJ2-3; D may be TRBD2 (5 bases). Germline CDR1 is SNHLY and CDR2 is FYNNEI. V lost 1 base, J lost 3 bases, and 17 bases lay in between. CDR3 size: 17 residues. For the CDR3, the DNA is TGTGCCAGCAGTGAAGATCTCCGAGCGGCGGGTACAGATACGCAGTATTTT. Translating gives CASSEDLRAAGTDTQYF.

In the case of this clonotype: The junction departs from the called germline gene at one end, perhaps through a read error. This chain links TRBV6-6 with TRBJ1-5, with no clear D. Germline V gene lookup returns CDR1 MNHNY and CDR2 SVGAGI (reference sequence). The CDR3 spans 13 residues. The CDR3 is CASRGDSNQPLHF. The CDR3 nucleotides are TGTGCCAGCAGGGGCGATAGCAATCAGCCCCTGCATTTT.

The chain links TRBV6-6 to TRBJ1-1; 9 bases match TRBD1. The trim removed 5 bases at V and 0 bases at J, leaving 7 bases unmatched. The CDR3 has 16 amino acids. Germline loops: CDR1 MNHNY, CDR2 SVGAGI (reference sequence). In DNA form, the CDR3 reads TGTGCCAGCAGTCACTTCGGGACAGGGTTGAACACTGAAGCTTTCTTT. Protein sequence: CASSHFGTGLNTEAFF.

This clonotype was recorded many times. The chain has TRBV6-5 and TRBJ2-7, with D perhaps TRBD2 (6 bases). CDR1 MNHEY and CDR2 SVGAGI come from the germline V gene. The CDR3 extends over 12 amino acids. V gave up 6 bases and J gave up 5 bases, with 11 bases separating them. CDR3 coding DNA: TGTGCCAGCAGAGGGGACTCAGACGAGCAGTACTTC. Translation gives CASRGDSDEQYF.

J is TRBJ1-2 and V is TRBV11-2; D gene unclear. This CDR3 is built from 13 residues. V gave up 5 bases and J gave up 2 bases, with 9 bases separating them. CDR1 is SGHAT, CDR2 FQNNGV, per germline. The CDR3 bases are TGTGCCAGCAGCGCCTATGGAAACTATGGCTACACCTTC. It is translated as CASSAYGNYGYTF. The complete variable domain, with remaining parts taken from reference TRBV11-2 and TRBJ1-2, reads EAGVAQSPRYKIIEKRQSVAFWCNPISGHATLYWYQQILGQGPKLLIQFQNNGVVDDSQLPKDRFSAERLKGVDSTLKIQPAKLEDSAVYLCASSAYGNYGYTFGSGTRLTVV.

This rearrangement joins TRBV20-1 to TRBJ2-3; 8 bases align to TRBD2. Trimming removed 6 bases from V and 0 bases from J; junction bases left unmatched: 5. This CDR3 comprises 14 residues. Germline V gene sequence: CDR1 DFQATT, CDR2 SNEGSKA (reference sequence). DNA for the CDR3: TGCAGTGCCATACTAGCGGACAGCACAGATACGCAGTATTTT. Amino acid sequence: CSAILADSTDTQYF.

This chain connects TRBV3-1 to TRBJ2-3; 8 positions match TRBD2. The CDR3 runs 16 residues. The germline V gene encodes CDR1 LGHDT and CDR2 YNNKEL (reference sequence). V dropped 3 bases and J dropped 2; count of bases not matched to a gene: 7. The chain's CDR3 is CASSQGRGVVTDTQYF. CDR3 in DNA: TGTGCCAGCAGCCAGGGGCGGGGGGTCGTCACAGATACGCAGTATTTT.

The CDR3 DNA sequence: TGTGCCAGCAGCCAAACCGGGACTAGCGGGAGTCGAGATACGCAGTATTTT. It yields the protein CASSQTGTSGSRDTQYF. The chain carries TRBV3-1 and TRBJ2-3, with 14 bases lining up with TRBD2. The length of the CDR3 is 17 residues. Unmatched junction bases numbered 6, after V lost 2 bases and J lost 5 bases. CDR1 and CDR2 (germline): LGHDT, YNNKEL (reference sequence).

This clonotype was counted between two and nine times. The V and J genes are TRBV27 and TRBJ2-1; TRBD2 matches 14 bases. With V trimmed by 9 bases and J by 3 bases, 10 bases remained unmatched. Germline-derived CDR1 and CDR2 are MNHEY and SMNVEV (reference sequence). The CDR3 totals 17 residues. The CDR3 DNA reads as TGTGCCAGTAGTATTCCGGGACTAGCGGGGGACTACAATGAGCAGTTCTTC. Its translation: CASSIPGLAGDYNEQFF.

The genes are TRBV10-3 and TRBJ2-5; D might be TRBD2 (6 bases). The V gene lost 4 bases and the J gene lost 2 bases, with 8 bases spanning the gap. The CDR3 sequence is 13 residues long. CDR1 is ENHRY and CDR2 is SYGVKD in the germline V gene. CDR3 nucleotides: TGTGCCATCAGTGGCGGGACTCAAGAGACCCAGTACTTC. It translates to CAISGGTQETQYF.

The chain employs TRBV28 and TRBJ2-6; D gene ambiguous. V shed 7 bases and J shed 0 bases, with 10 bases lying between them. The CDR3 extends over 15 amino acids. The germline V gene has CDR1 MDHEN and CDR2 SYDVKM. The CDR3 is CASTRPTSGANVLTF. DNA for the CDR3: TGTGCCAGCACACGACCAACCTCTGGGGCCAACGTCCTGACTTTC.

The rearrangement links TRBV5-1 to TRBJ2-1, with 9 bases aligning to TRBD2. This CDR3 has 16 residues. After removal of 0 bases from V and 0 bases from J, the junction contained 1 base not matched to a gene. From germline, CDR1 is SGHRS and CDR2 YFSETQ. The CDR3 spells CASSLGTSASYNEQFF. The CDR3 DNA reads as TGCGCCAGCAGCTTGGGGACTAGCGCCTCCTACAATGAGCAGTTCTTC.

The chain joins TRBV5-1 to TRBJ2-7; 7 bases match TRBD2. The V and J ends lost 0 bases and 0 bases, in that order; junction bases with no gene match: 6. The CDR3 extends over 16 amino acids. Germline loops: CDR1 SGHRS, CDR2 YFSETQ. CDR3 bases: TGCGCCAGCAGCTTGGTTCTAGCGGAGTCCTCCTACGAGCAGTACTTC. Translation gives CASSLVLAESSYEQYF.

The chain combines TRBV9 with TRBJ1-1; no firm D call. The CDR3 runs 12 residues. V was shortened by 6 bases and J by 1 base, with 7 bases between the two germline ends. CDR1 and CDR2 (germline): SGDLS, YYNGEE. The CDR3 region is CASTGSNTEAFF. DNA of the CDR3: TGTGCCAGCACGGGCTCGAACACTGAAGCTTTCTTT.

The DNA for the CDR3 is TGTGCCTGGTCATCTCAGGGGGGAGGTCTTAGCACAGATACGCAGTATTTT. This sequence encodes CAWSSQGGGLSTDTQYF. The V gene is TRBV30, the J gene TRBJ2-3; possibly TRBD1 for D (7 bases). CDR3 size: 17 residues. V was clipped by 5 bases and J by 0 bases, with 21 bases between them. Germline V lookup: CDR1 GTSNPN, CDR2 SVGIG (reference sequence).

The CDR3 loop is CSARPRGAYNSPLHF. The DNA for the CDR3 is TGCAGTGCTAGACCTCGTGGGGCGTATAATTCACCCCTCCACTTT. V usage is TRBV20-1 and J usage is TRBJ1-6, with D perhaps matching TRBD1 (5 bases). Germline CDR1 DFQATT, CDR2 SNEGSKA (reference sequence). V lost 2 bases, J lost 4 bases, and 12 bases lay in between. CDR3 size: 15 residues.

This clonotype appeared a few times. The CDR3 protein is CSAPPGQGVRNEQFF. The CDR3 region has the DNA TGCAGTGCCCCTCCGGGACAGGGGGTAAGGAATGAGCAGTTCTTC. The chain recombines TRBV20-1 with TRBJ2-1, with 11 bases fitting TRBD1. The CDR3 extends over 15 amino acids. Germline CDR1 DFQATT, CDR2 SNEGSKA (reference sequence). Losses at the gene ends were 6 bases for V and 7 bases for J; bases not matched to a gene: 11.